The 24 T cell receptor beta chains given below trace back to one sample, sequenced in a study of T cells in Graves' hyperthyroidism and ophthalmopathy. Regions amplified from RNA transcripts were the TCR beta CDR3 regions. In the first-round RT-PCR of the TCR CDR3, the HTBI primer set was used. From the multiplex PCR reads, TCRdb called clonotypes with MiXCR, one entry per CDR3 protein. The table records a few hundred thousand distinct CDR3 sequences, roughly 19% of them present only once. Sequenced: blood. Source of these receptors: a man aged 50 or older with Graves' ophthalmopathy.

This clonotype was found a few times. V and J are TRBV29-1 and TRBJ1-3; no firm D call. From germline, CDR1 is SQVTM and CDR2 ANQGSEA. This CDR3 contains 12 residues. Deletions cut 6 bases from V and 4 bases from J, with 10 bases between. The CDR3 loop reads CSVRSGGNTIYF. CDR3 nucleotide sequence: TGCAGCGTCCGGTCGGGAGGAAACACCATATATTTT.

This clonotype was seen a handful of times. V and J are TRBV5-8 and TRBJ2-3; D may correspond to TRBD1 or TRBD2 (6 bases each). Deletions cut 4 bases from V and 4 bases from J, with 19 bases between. Germline values: CDR1 SGHTS, CDR2 YDEGEE. This CDR3 comprises 16 residues. CDR3 nucleotide sequence: TGTGCCAGCAGCACGCAGGGGAGGCCGGCGCCAGATACGCAGTATTTT. Amino acids: CASSTQGRPAPDTQYF.

The chain links TRBV5-1 to TRBJ2-5, with TRBD2 identical over 7 bases. The CDR3 consists of 13 residues. V shed 2 bases and J 4 bases; nucleotides not matched to a gene: 2. Germline assignment: CDR1 SGHRS and CDR2 YFSETQ. The CDR3 nucleotides are TGCGCCAGCAGCTTCTCGGGGGGAGAGACCCAGTACTTC. This sequence encodes CASSFSGGETQYF.

This clonotype was seen repeatedly, ten times or more. The V gene is TRBV7-3, the J gene TRBJ2-1; maybe TRBD1 (5 bases). The CDR3 is 15 residues long. Trimming stripped 1 base from V and 1 base from J, with 8 bases between. Germline CDR1 SGHTA, CDR2 FQGTGA. The CDR3 spells CASSLMRTSYNEQFF. In DNA form, the CDR3 reads TGTGCCAGCAGCTTAATGCGGACATCCTACAATGAGCAGTTCTTC.

The sample holds many counts of this clonotype. The gene calls are TRBV11-2 and TRBJ2-3, with 10 positions matching TRBD2. The CDR3 contains 19 residues. V dropped 6 bases and J dropped 1; count of bases not matched to a gene: 16. CDR1 and CDR2 (germline): SGHAT, FQNNGV. CDR3 DNA sequence: TGTGCCAGCAGGAGTCCAAAAACTAGCGGGAAATGGCGCACAGATACGCAGTATTTT. Protein: CASRSPKTSGKWRTDTQYF.

V usage is TRBV10-3 and J usage is TRBJ1-1; perhaps TRBD1 as D (6 bases). Germline CDR1 and CDR2: ENHRY and SYGVKD. This CDR3 spans 14 amino acids. V was trimmed by 6 bases and J by 3 bases, leaving 14 bases between them. The CDR3 nucleotides are TGTGCCATCAGACCATCGGACAGAGACACTGAAGCTTTCTTT. Translated: CAIRPSDRDTEAFF.

This clonotype was seen ten or more times. The chain recombines TRBV7-9 with TRBJ1-4; TRBD1 aligns across 9 bases. This CDR3 region has 15 residues. Trimming removed 5 bases from V and 6 bases from J; junction bases left unmatched: 7. Germline lookup yields CDR1 SEHNR and CDR2 FQNEAQ (reference sequence). CDR3 in DNA: TGTGCCAGCAGCGGCCAACAGGGGGCGCATGAAAAACTGTTTTTT. The encoded protein is CASSGQQGAHEKLFF.

This clonotype has at least ten counts. The rearrangement joins TRBV2 to TRBJ2-1; D may be TRBD2 (6 bases). The germline V gene encodes CDR1 SNHLY and CDR2 FYNNEI. V was trimmed by 4 bases and J by 0 bases, leaving 10 bases between them. This CDR3 is built from 15 residues. The CDR3 here is CASSGLEGSYNEQFF. The CDR3 region has the DNA TGTGCCAGCAGTGGACTAGAGGGCTCCTACAATGAGCAGTTCTTC.

This clonotype has ten or more counts. The chain recombines TRBV3-1 with TRBJ1-2; 7 bases are a match to TRBD1. Trimming removed 0 bases from V and 8 bases from J; junction bases left unmatched: 12. There are 16 residues in the CDR3. From germline, CDR1 is LGHDT and CDR2 YNNKEL (reference sequence). The CDR3 region is CASSQETGTVTFGYTF. The CDR3 bases are TGTGCCAGCAGCCAAGAGACGGGGACAGTCACTTTCGGCTACACCTTC. The variable domain in full, completed from reference TRBV3-1 and TRBJ1-2, reads DTAVSQTPKYLVTQMGNDKSIKCEQNLGHDTMYWYKQDSKKFLKIMFSYNNKELIINETVPNRFSPKSPDKAHLNLHINSLELGDSAVYFCASSQETGTVTFGYTFGSGTRLTVV.

This clonotype was counted many times. The V and J genes are TRBV30 and TRBJ2-7, with TRBD1 identical over 8 bases. Germline CDR1 is GTSNPN and CDR2 is SVGIG (reference sequence). The CDR3 spans 12 residues. The CDR3 sequence: CVVGTGLGEQYF. DNA of the CDR3: TGTGTAGTAGGGACAGGCCTTGGCGAGCAGTACTTC.

J is TRBJ2-3 and V is TRBV5-1; perhaps TRBD2 as D (6 bases). Per germline, CDR1 SGHRS and CDR2 YFSETQ. V was shortened by 4 bases and J by 2 bases, with 17 bases between the two germline ends. The CDR3 extends over 16 amino acids. The chain's CDR3 is CASSRTGTLDTDTQYF. CDR3 nucleotide sequence: TGCGCCAGCAGCAGGACCGGGACTCTAGACACAGATACGCAGTATTTT.

The V gene is TRBV2, the J gene TRBJ2-1; 10 nucleotides line up with TRBD2. CDR3 length: 19 residues. The V segment lost 6 bases and the J segment 0 bases; nucleotides outside the gene matches: 14. Germline V CDR1 and CDR2: SNHLY, FYNNEI. The CDR3 sequence is CASRLARAGGRSSYNEQFF. CDR3 DNA sequence: TGTGCCAGCAGATTAGCACGAGCGGGAGGGCGGAGCTCCTACAATGAGCAGTTCTTC.

This clonotype was picked up a small number of times. The gene calls are TRBV20-1 and TRBJ1-2; D possibly corresponds to TRBD1 (5 bases). CDR3 length: 12 residues. Germline-derived CDR1 and CDR2 are DFQATT and SNEGSKA (reference sequence). V was shortened by 6 bases and J by 7 bases, with 15 bases between the two germline ends. The CDR3 sequence: CSARGGEVGYTF. The DNA for the CDR3 is TGCAGTGCGCGGGGGGGGGAGGTTGGCTACACCTTC.

J is TRBJ1-3 and V is TRBV28; TRBD1 might be the D (5 bases). V gave up 11 bases and J gave up 0 bases, with 11 bases separating them. CDR3 size: 13 residues. CDR1 MDHEN and CDR2 SYDVKM come from the germline V gene. CDR3 sequence: CAVRQSSGNTIYF. The CDR3 DNA reads TGTGCCGTTAGACAGAGCTCTGGAAACACCATATATTTT.

This clonotype appeared a single time. The chain has TRBV2 and TRBJ1-5; maybe TRBD1 (5 bases). The CDR3 runs 16 residues. V was trimmed by 3 bases and J by 5 bases, leaving 17 bases between them. CDR1 and CDR2 (germline): SNHLY, FYNNEI. CDR3 bases: TGTGCCAGCAGTGAGACAGAGTCAGGGCGTCATCAGCCCCAGCATTTT. It specifies CASSETESGRHQPQHF.

The chain recombines TRBV6-9 with TRBJ2-7; unclear D gene. This CDR3 is built from 13 residues. Germline lookup yields CDR1 MNHGY and CDR2 SVAAGI. Trimming removed 3 bases at V and 6 bases at J, with 12 bases between. The CDR3 protein is CASSYGEKVEQYF. CDR3 sequence (DNA): TGTGCCAGCAGTTACGGTGAAAAGGTCGAGCAGTACTTC.

The genes are TRBV7-9 and TRBJ1-2, with D maybe TRBD1 (6 bases). Looked up from germline, CDR1 is SEHNR and CDR2 is FQNEAQ (reference sequence). V gave up 3 bases and J gave up 6 bases, with 11 bases separating them. The CDR3 covers 13 residues. Written as DNA, the CDR3 is TGTGCCAGCAGCTTTCCCAGGGGTCATGGCTACACCTTC. Translating it yields CASSFPRGHGYTF.

This chain uses TRBV24-1 with TRBJ2-3; TRBD1 agrees at 8 bases. The ends lost 4 bases at V and 6 bases at J; junction bases unmatched: 8. The CDR3 extends over 15 amino acids. Germline-derived CDR1 and CDR2 are KGHDR and SFDVKD. The CDR3 DNA reads as TGTGCCACCAGTGACCTGGACAGGGAGAGGGATACGCAGTATTTT. It codes for CATSDLDRERDTQYF.

The chain couples TRBV3-1 to TRBJ2-5; 9 bases match TRBD2. There are 18 residues in the CDR3. Germline V lookup: CDR1 LGHDT, CDR2 YNNKEL (reference sequence). After removal of 1 base from V and 1 base from J, the junction contained 10 bases not matched to a gene. The CDR3 loop reads CASSQVGSGSAIQETQYF. In nucleotides, the CDR3 is TGTGCCAGCAGCCAAGTGGGTAGCGGGAGCGCAATCCAAGAGACCCAGTACTTC.

This clonotype was observed at least ten times. V gene TRBV30 combines with J gene TRBJ2-7, with TRBD2 identical over 9 bases. The CDR3 sequence is 13 residues long. Per the germline V gene, CDR1 is GTSNPN and CDR2 is SVGIG (reference sequence). The junction had 4 bases not matched to a gene; V was cut back by 3 bases and J by 4 bases. The CDR3 DNA sequence: TGTGCCTGGAGGGGTAGCGGGAGTTACGAGCAGTACTTC. Protein: CAWRGSGSYEQYF. The full variable domain, its missing parts supplied by reference TRBV30 and TRBJ2-7, is SQTIHQWPATLVQPVGSPLSLECTVEGTSNPNLYWYRQAAGRGLQLLFYSVGIGQISSEVPQNLSASRPQDRQFILSSKKLLLSDSGFYLCAWRGSGSYEQYFGPGTRLTVT.

The V and J genes are TRBV5-4 and TRBJ2-7; D might be TRBD1 (6 bases). The CDR3 has 15 amino acids. Trimming pared 2 bases from V and 3 bases from J, leaving 15 bases between. CDR1 and CDR2 from the germline V gene are SGHNT and YYREEE (reference sequence). The CDR3 loop is CASSFAGDLYYEQYF. CDR3 nucleotides: TGTGCCAGCAGCTTTGCAGGGGATCTCTACTACGAGCAGTACTTC.

V is TRBV30 and J is TRBJ1-6; maybe TRBD1 (6 bases). Germline CDR1 is GTSNPN and CDR2 is SVGIG (reference sequence). Trimming took 3 bases from V and 12 from J, leaving 21 bases between them. This CDR3 contains 15 residues. CDR3 region: CAWRIPTRTELPLHF. The CDR3 DNA sequence: TGTGCCTGGAGAATCCCGACTCGGACAGAACTACCCCTCCACTTT.

This clonotype was detected only a few times. The rearrangement links TRBV5-1 to TRBJ2-5; perhaps TRBD2 as D (6 bases). The CDR3 runs to 15 residues. CDR1 is SGHRS and CDR2 is YFSETQ in the germline V gene. V lost 4 bases, J lost 7 bases, and 20 bases lay in between. The CDR3 protein is CASSVAALVGGTQYF. In DNA form, the CDR3 reads TGCGCCAGCAGCGTCGCGGCACTAGTGGGAGGGACCCAGTACTTC.

This clonotype was observed a few times. The chain links TRBV6-1 to TRBJ2-3; 10 bases fit TRBD2. Germline lookup yields CDR1 MNHNS and CDR2 SASEGT. There are 13 residues in the CDR3. The junction had 6 bases not matched to a gene; V was cut back by 8 bases and J by 7 bases. This chain's CDR3 is CASLLAGINTQYF. In DNA, the CDR3 is TGTGCCAGCTTACTAGCGGGAATCAATACGCAGTATTTT.